This T cell receptor beta chain was obtained from a study of metastatic and nonmetastatic thyroid tumors. For the study at large: The study looked at repertoires side by side in blood and in tumor or nodule tissue from malignant and benign thyroid patients. Whole-study findings and limits: It was reported that TCR beta diversity was significantly higher in malignant thyroid tumors than benign nodules, in blood and tumor.

This clone was picked up many times. Its antigen is unknown. In the authors' methods: Variation in CDR3 across clinicopathological groups served as the basis for constructing a distant-metastasis classifier in papillary thyroid cancer. Through MiXCR, TCRdb re-clonotyped the PCR reads. These V and J calls are TCRdb output, not the study's own analysis. The repertoire holds around 34,000 clones, about 20% seen once, with roughly 8% in the top ten. Each patient went into thyroid surgery without having received any treatment. From germline, CDR1 is SGHDN and CDR2 FVKESK. V dropped 1 base and J dropped 7; count of bases not matched to a gene: 3. The CDR3 spans 16 residues.

This sequence joins TRBV14 and TRBJ2-1, with 14 bases that match TRBD2. The TCR comes from a female donor with papillary thyroid cancer or a benign thyroid nodule (not recorded which). Some clones in this sample may be carry-over from other donors' samples. What was sequenced was blood. The chain's CDR3 is CASSQGLAGGFNEQFF. As DNA, the CDR3 is TGTGCCAGCAGCCAAGGACTAGCGGGGGGGTTTAATGAGCAGTTCTTC.